This T cell receptor (beta chain) was captured in a study of blood T cell repertoires in COVID-19. Study as a whole: In each case, the material was cDNA or gDNA derived from T cells, B-cell-depleted T cells, or PBMCs.

V lost 5 bases and J lost 5, with 18 bases in between. The CDR3 extends over 15 amino acids. CDR1 is MNHEY, CDR2 SMNVEV, per germline (reference sequence). Methods used by the authors: Nucleated cell number was recorded as an estimate derived from reference gene primer amplification. Generated by immunoSEQ multiplex PCR, the TCRdb table keeps only in-frame clones and is missing some. That table is the source of V, J and clone size, and D and trimming were worked out from the DNA. The table records 95,000 to 150,000 clones, 90% of them present only once. The chain has TRBV27 and TRBJ1-2; weak D call: TRBD1 (6 bases). The source material was peripheral blood. This TCR was sampled from a woman between 55 and 75 years old with COVID-19, enrolled during active disease. This chain's CDR3 is CASSGRGWSWYGYTF. The DNA for the CDR3 is TGTGCCAGCAGTGGCAGGGGTTGGTCTTGGTATGGCTACACCTTC.